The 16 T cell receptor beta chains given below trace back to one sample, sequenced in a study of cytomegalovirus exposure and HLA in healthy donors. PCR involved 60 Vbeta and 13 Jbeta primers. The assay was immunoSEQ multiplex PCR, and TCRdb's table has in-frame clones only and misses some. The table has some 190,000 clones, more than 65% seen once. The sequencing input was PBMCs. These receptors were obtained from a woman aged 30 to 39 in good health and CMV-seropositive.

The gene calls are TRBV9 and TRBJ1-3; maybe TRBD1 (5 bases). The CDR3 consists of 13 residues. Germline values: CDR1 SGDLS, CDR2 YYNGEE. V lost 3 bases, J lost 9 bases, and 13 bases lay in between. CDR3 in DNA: TGTGCCAGCAGCGCCGACAGCTTAGGCACCATATATTTT. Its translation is CASSADSLGTIYF.

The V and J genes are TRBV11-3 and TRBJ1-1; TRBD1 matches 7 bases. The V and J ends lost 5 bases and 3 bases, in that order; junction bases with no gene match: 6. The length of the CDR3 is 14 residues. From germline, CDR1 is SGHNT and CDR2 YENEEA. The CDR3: CASSPRTGDTEAFF. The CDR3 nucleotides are TGTGCCAGCAGCCCTCGCACAGGGGACACTGAAGCTTTCTTT.

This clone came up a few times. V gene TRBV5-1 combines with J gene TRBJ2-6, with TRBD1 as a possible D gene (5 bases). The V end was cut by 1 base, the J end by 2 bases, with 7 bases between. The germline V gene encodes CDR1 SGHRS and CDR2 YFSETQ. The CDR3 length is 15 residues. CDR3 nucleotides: TGCGCCAGCAGCTTGCAGGGCCCTGGGGCCAACGTCCTGACTTTC. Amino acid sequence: CASSLQGPGANVLTF.

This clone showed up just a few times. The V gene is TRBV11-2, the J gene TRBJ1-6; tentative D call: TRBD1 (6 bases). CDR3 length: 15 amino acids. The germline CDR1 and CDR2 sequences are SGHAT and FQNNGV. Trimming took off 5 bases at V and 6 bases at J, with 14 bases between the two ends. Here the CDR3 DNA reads TGTGCCAGCAGCCTCGGGGGGGCAATTAATTCACCCCTCCACTTT. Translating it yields CASSLGGAINSPLHF.

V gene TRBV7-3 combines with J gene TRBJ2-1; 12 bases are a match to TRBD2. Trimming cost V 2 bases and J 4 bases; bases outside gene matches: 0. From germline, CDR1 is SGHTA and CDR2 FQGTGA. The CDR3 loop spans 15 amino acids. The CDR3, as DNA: TGTGCCAGCAGCTTACTAGCGGGGGGGTACAATGAGCAGTTCTTC. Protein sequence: CASSLLAGGYNEQFF. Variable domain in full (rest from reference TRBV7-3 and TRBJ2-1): GAGVSQTPSNKVTEKGKYVELRCDPISGHTALYWYRQSLGQGPEFLIYFQGTGAADDSGLPNDRFFAVRPEGSVSTLKIQRTERGDSAVYLCASSLLAGGYNEQFFGPGTRLTVL.

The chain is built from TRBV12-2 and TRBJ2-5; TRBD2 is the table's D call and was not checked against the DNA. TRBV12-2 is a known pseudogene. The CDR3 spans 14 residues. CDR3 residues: CASRLAGRQETQYF. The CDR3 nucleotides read TGTGCAAGTCGCTTAGCGGGGAGGCAAGAGACCCAGTACTTC.

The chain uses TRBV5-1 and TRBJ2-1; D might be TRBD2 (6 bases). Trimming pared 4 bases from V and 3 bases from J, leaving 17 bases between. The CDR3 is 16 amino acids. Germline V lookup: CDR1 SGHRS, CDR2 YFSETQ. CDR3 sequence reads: CASSHLTSSGYNEQFF. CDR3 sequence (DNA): TGCGCCAGCAGCCATCTAACTAGCTCCGGCTACAATGAGCAGTTCTTC.

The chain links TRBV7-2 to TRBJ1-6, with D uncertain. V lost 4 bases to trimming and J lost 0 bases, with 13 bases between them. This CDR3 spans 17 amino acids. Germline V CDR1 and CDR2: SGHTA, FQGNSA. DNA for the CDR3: TGTGCCAGCAGCTCGAAACCCGGTAGCTCCTATAATTCACCCCTCCACTTT. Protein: CASSSKPGSSYNSPLHF.

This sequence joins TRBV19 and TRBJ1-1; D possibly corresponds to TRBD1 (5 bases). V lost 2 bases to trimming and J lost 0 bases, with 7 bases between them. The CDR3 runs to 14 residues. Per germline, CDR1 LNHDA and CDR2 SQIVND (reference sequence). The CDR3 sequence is CASSIKGVNTEAFF. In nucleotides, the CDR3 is TGTGCCAGTAGTATAAAAGGGGTGAACACTGAAGCTTTCTTT.

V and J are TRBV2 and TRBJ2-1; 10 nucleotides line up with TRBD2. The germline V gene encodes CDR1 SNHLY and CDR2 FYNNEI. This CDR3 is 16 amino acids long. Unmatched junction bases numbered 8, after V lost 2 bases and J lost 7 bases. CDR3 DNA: TGTGCCAGCAGTGAAATACGAGCGGGGGGGCGGAATGAGCAGTTCTTC. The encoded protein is CASSEIRAGGRNEQFF.

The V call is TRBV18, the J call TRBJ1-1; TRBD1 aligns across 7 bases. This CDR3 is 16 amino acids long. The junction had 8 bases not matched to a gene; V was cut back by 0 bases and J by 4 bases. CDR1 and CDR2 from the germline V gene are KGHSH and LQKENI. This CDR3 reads CASSPPSRGLGTEAFF. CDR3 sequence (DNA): TGTGCCAGCTCACCACCCAGCAGGGGGTTAGGCACTGAAGCTTTCTTT.

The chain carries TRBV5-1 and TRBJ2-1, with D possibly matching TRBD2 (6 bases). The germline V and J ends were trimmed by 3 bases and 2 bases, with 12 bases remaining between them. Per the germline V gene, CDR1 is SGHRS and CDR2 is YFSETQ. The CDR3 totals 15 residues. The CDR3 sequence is CASSWDLQAYNEQFF. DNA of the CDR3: TGCGCCAGCAGCTGGGACTTGCAGGCCTACAATGAGCAGTTCTTC.

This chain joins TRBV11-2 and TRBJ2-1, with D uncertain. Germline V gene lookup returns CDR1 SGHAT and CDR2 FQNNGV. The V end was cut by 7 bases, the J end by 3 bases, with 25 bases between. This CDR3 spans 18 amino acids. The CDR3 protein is CASKSHQPATSSYNEQFF. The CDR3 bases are TGTGCCAGCAAATCACATCAGCCGGCGACATCGAGCTACAATGAGCAGTTCTTC.

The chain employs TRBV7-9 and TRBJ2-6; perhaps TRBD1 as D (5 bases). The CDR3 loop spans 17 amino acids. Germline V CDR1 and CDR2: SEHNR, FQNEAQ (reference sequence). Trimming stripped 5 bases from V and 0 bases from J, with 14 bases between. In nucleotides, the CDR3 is TGTGCCAGCAGCCCACAGGATTTCATCTCTGGGGCCAACGTCCTGACTTTC. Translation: CASSPQDFISGANVLTF.

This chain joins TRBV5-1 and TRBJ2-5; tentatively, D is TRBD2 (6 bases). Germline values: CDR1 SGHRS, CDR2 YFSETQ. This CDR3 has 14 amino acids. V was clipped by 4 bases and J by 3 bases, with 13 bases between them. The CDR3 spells CASSPGVVEETQYF. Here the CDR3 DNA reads TGCGCCAGCAGCCCGGGGGTAGTGGAAGAGACCCAGTACTTC.

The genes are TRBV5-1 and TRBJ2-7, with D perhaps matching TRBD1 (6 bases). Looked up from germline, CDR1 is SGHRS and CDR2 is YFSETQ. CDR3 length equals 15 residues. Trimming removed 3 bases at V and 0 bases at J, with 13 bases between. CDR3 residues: CASSWATGRSYEQYF. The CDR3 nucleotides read TGCGCCAGCAGCTGGGCGACAGGCCGCTCCTACGAGCAGTACTTC.